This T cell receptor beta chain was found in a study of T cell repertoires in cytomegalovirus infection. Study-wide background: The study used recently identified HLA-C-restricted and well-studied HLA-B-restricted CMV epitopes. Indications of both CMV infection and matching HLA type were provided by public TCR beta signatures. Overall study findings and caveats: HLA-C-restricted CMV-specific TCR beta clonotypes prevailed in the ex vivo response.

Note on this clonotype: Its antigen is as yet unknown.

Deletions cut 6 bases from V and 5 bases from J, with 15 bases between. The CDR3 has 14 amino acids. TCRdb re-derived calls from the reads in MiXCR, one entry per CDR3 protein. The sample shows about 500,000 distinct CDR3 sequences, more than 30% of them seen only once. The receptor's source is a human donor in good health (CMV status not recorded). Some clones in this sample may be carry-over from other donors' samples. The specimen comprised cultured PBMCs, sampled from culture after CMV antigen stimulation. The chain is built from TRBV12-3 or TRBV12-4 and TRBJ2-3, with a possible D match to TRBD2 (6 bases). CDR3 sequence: CASRNDGGRDTQYF. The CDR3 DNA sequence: TGTGCCAGCAGGAACGACGGGGGAAGAGATACGCAGTATTTT.